Ten or more counts support the clone carrying this TCR beta chain. V was pared by 4 bases and J by 5 bases, with 4 bases of the junction left unmatched. Germline V gene lookup returns CDR1 LGHDT and CDR2 YNNKEL (reference sequence). The CDR3 runs to 14 residues. The sample belongs to a study of T cells in Graves' hyperthyroidism and ophthalmopathy. Study in general: At the time of initial diagnosis and before any treatment, peripheral blood was collected.

The investigators amplified TCR beta CDR3 regions from RNA transcripts. The study used the HTBI primer set for a first-round RT-PCR of the TCR CDR3. Using its own MiXCR run on the multiplex PCR reads, TCRdb lists one record per CDR3 protein. This sample has 600,000 or so distinct CDR3 sequences, with under 20% found just once. The patients, who ranged from 18 to 65 in age, presented with newly diagnosed hyperthyroidism lasting under 2 months. Uncontrolled infection, other autoimmune disease, pregnancy or lactation disqualified patients from enrolment. Sequences were obtained from blood. The TCR originated in a woman under 40 with Graves' hyperthyroidism. The V gene is TRBV3-1, the J gene TRBJ2-5; 10 nucleotides match TRBD2. CDR3 protein: CASSPPSGSETQYF. The DNA for the CDR3 is TGTGCCAGCAGCCCCCCTAGCGGGAGTGAGACCCAGTACTTC.